The 5 T cell receptor delta chains given below trace back to one sample, sequenced in a study of Vδ1+ human thymocytes. Study-wide results and caveats: Thymic TRG and TRD repertoires appeared highly polyclonal, with Gaussian CDR3 length distributions.

Antigens of these TCRs are unknown. RNA was extracted from the cells and then reverse transcribed. CDR3 amplicons came from multiplex PCR with pooled V-gene forward and constant-region reverse primers. TCRdb re-called the multiplex PCR reads using CATT. The sample shows under 25,000 delta-chain clones, 6.5% to 10% of them seen only once. The sample was Vdelta1+ gamma-delta thymocytes from the thymus. Subset described: FACS-sorted CD3+ TCRalphabeta- TCRVdelta1+ TCRVdelta2- thymocytes. These receptors were taken from a child younger than two who had congenital heart surgery.

The table lists this clone with a few counts. V is TRDV1 and J is TRDJ1, with D maybe TRDD2 (6 bases). The CDR3 spans 19 residues. V was cut by 6 bases and J by 4 bases, with 30 bases left in between. Germline lookup yields CDR1 TSWWSYY and CDR2 QGS. DNA of the CDR3: TGTGCTCTTGGCGGACTTCCTCGCAAACAAAGGGTTCTGGGCGATAAACTCATCTTT. It specifies CALGGLPRKQRVLGDKLIF.

About this clone: This may be a read error: a much more frequent sequence differs by one nucleotide. Other DNA sequences from this sample encode an identical CDR3 as well. The rearrangement joins TRDV2 to TRDJ2; 10 positions agree with TRDD3. J lost 0 bases, V lost 4 bases, and 4 bases had no gene match. The CDR3 sequence is 16 residues long. The germline CDR1 and CDR2 sequences are GEAIGNYY and EKD. In DNA, the CDR3 is TGTGCCTGTGATACCGGGGGATACGCTTTGACAGCACAACTCTTCTTT. This codes for CACDTGGYALTAQLFF.

The chain combines TRDV1 with TRDJ1; D is ambiguous. CDR1 is TSWWSYY, CDR2 QGS, per germline. CDR3 size: 17 residues. V lost 5 bases, J lost 1 base, and 20 bases lay in between. The CDR3 is CALGKVPAGGTTDKLIF. CDR3 bases: TGTGCTCTTGGGAAGGTCCCAGCCGGTGGTACCACCGATAAACTCATCTTT.

This clone is medium-sized in the sample. The rearrangement joins TRAV29/DV5 to TRDJ1, with D tentatively TRDD3 (6 bases). Trimming stripped 1 base from V and 2 bases from J, with 18 bases between. Germline CDR1 is NSMFDY and CDR2 is ISSIKDK. The CDR3 runs to 16 residues. The DNA of the CDR3 is TGTGCAGCAAGCCATCCCCCAAGGTGGGGGACCGATAAACTCATCTTT. It codes for CAASHPPRWGTDKLIF. The full variable domain, in which reference TRAV29/DV5 and TRDJ1 provide the parts outside the CDR3, is DQQVKQNSPSLSVQEGRISILNCDYTNSMFDYFLWYKKYPAEGPTFLISISSIKDKNEDGRFTVFLNKSAKHLSLHIVPSQPGDSAVYFCAASHPPRWGTDKLIFGKGTRVTVEP.

This clone was seen a handful of times. The germline gene is not matched at one end of the junction; a read error may be the cause. This specimen includes other DNA sequences encoding the same CDR3. The V and J genes are TRDV1 and TRDJ1, with 9 bases matching TRDD3. CDR1 and CDR2 (germline): TSWWSYY, QGS. This CDR3 is built from 19 residues. CDR3 sequence (DNA): TGCGCTCTTGGGGAGCCTTTTGTGGGGGTCGGGGATACGCCCGATAAACTCATCTTT. Amino acids: CALGEPFVGVGDTPDKLIF.